This T cell receptor beta chain was captured by sequencing in a study of T cell repertoires in ileal Crohn's disease. Regarding the study as a whole: Every patient over 26.8% clonality showed endoscopic recurrence. Compared with non-smokers, active smokers at surgery showed more clonal expansions.

TCRdb's copy holds only in-frame clones and misses some; the assay was immunoSEQ multiplex PCR. The sample has tens of thousands of clones, about 81% seen once. The length of the CDR3 is 16 residues. Trimming took 1 base from V and 3 from J, leaving 13 bases between them. Germline CDR1 reads SEHNR; CDR2 reads FQNEAQ (reference sequence). This clone was counted a single time. Its antigen remains unknown. Specimen: ileal tissue. The rearrangement joins TRBV7-9 to TRBJ2-1; a possible D gene is TRBD2 (6 bases). This TCR came from an adult with Crohn's disease. This CDR3 is CASSLGTTTFYNEQFF. DNA for the CDR3: TGTGCCAGCAGCTTAGGGACTACCACGTTCTACAATGAGCAGTTCTTC.